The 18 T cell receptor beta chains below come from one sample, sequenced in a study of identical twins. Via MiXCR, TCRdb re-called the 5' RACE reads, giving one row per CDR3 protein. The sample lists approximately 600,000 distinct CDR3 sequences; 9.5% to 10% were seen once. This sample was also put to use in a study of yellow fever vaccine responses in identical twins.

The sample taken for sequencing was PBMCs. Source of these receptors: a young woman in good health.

DNA of the CDR3: TGTGCCAGCAGCGGAAGCGGGAATTTCGCAGATACGCAGTATTTT. Translation gives CASSGSGNFADTQYF. The rearrangement joins TRBV6-2 or TRBV6-3 to TRBJ2-3, with 7 bases that match TRBD2. Trimming took 6 bases from V and 4 from J; bases not matched to a gene: 10. The germline gives CDR1 MNHEY, CDR2 SVGEGT. The CDR3 runs to 15 residues.

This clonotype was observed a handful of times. CDR3 protein: CASSQPGGAVSGELFF. The CDR3 nucleotides are TGCGCCAGCAGCCAGCCAGGGGGCGCGGTATCCGGGGAGCTGTTTTTT. The chain links TRBV4-1 to TRBJ2-2, with 8 positions matching TRBD1. V lost 3 bases and J lost 6; bases outside the gene matches: 9. The CDR3 has 16 residues. The germline V gene encodes CDR1 MGHRA and CDR2 YSYEKL.

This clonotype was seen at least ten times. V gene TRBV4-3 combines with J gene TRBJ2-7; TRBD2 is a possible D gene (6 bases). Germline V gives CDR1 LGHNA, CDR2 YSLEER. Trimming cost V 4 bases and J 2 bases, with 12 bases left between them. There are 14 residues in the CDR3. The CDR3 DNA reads TGCGCCAGCAGCCCTGCGGGACCCACCTACGAGCAGTACTTC. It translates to CASSPAGPTYEQYF.

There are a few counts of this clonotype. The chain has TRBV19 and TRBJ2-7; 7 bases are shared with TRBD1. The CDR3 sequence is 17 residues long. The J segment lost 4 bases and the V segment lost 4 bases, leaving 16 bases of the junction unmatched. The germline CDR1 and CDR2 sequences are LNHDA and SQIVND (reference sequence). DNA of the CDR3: TGTGCCAGTAGTACCAACGGACAGGCCCAAGGACAGTACGAGCAGTACTTC. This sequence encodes CASSTNGQAQGQYEQYF.

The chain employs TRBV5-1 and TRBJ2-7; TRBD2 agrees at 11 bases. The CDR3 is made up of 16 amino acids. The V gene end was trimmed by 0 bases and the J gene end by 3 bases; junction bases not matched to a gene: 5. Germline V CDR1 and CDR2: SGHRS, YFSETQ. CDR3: CASSLVGSGGGYEQYF. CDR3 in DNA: TGCGCCAGCAGCTTGGTGGGTAGCGGGGGGGGCTACGAGCAGTACTTC.

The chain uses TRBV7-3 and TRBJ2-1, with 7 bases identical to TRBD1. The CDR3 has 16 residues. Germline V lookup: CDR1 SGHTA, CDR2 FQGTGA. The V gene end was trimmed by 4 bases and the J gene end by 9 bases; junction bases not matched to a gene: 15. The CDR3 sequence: CASSSAREQGHGEQFF. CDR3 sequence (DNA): TGTGCCAGCAGCTCGGCCAGGGAACAGGGGCACGGTGAGCAGTTCTTC.

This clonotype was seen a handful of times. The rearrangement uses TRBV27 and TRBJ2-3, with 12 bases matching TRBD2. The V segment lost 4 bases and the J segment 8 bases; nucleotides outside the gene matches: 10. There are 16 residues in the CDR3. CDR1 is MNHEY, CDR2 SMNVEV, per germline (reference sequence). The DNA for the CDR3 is TGTGCCAGCAGTTCCGGACTAGCGGGGCGTGAGGGTACGCAGTATTTT. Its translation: CASSSGLAGREGTQYF.

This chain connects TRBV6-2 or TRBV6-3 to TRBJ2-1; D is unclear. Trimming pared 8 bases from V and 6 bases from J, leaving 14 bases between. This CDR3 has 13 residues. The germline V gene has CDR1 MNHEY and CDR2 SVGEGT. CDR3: CASRGPRSNEQFF. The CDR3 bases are TGTGCCAGCCGAGGTCCCCGATCCAATGAGCAGTTCTTC.

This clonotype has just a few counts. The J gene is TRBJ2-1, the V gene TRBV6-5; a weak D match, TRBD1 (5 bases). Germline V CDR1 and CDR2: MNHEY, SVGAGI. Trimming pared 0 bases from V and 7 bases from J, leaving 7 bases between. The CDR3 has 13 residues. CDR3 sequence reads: CASSYSTANEQFF. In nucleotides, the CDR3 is TGTGCCAGCAGTTACTCGACAGCTAATGAGCAGTTCTTC.

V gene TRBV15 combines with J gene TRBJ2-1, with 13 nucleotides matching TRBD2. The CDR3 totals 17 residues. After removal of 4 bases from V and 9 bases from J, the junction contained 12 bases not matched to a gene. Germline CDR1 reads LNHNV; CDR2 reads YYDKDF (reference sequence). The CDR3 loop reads CATSTSGLAGSGGEQFF. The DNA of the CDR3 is TGTGCCACCAGCACCTCGGGACTAGCGGGATCCGGGGGTGAGCAGTTCTTC.

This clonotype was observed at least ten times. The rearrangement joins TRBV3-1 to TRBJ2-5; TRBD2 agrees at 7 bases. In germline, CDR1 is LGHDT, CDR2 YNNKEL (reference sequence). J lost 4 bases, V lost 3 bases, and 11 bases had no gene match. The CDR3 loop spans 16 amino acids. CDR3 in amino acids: CASSQSLAGVRETQYF. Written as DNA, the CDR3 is TGTGCCAGCAGCCAGTCACTGGCGGGGGTAAGAGAGACCCAGTACTTC.

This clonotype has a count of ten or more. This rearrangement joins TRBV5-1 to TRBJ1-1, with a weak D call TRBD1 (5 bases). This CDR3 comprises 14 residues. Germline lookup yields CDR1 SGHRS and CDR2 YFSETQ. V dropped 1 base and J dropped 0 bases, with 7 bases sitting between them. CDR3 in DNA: TGCGCCAGCAGCTTGAGACAGCTGAACACTGAAGCTTTCTTT. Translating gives CASSLRQLNTEAFF.

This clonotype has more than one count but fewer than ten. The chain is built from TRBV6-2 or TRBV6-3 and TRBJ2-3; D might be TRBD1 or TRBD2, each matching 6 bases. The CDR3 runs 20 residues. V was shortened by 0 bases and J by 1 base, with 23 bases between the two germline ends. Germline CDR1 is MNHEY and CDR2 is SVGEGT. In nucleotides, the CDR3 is TGTGCCAGCAGTTACTCGTACGATCTTTCGGGGGACACCGGCACAGATACGCAGTATTTT. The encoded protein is CASSYSYDLSGDTGTDTQYF.

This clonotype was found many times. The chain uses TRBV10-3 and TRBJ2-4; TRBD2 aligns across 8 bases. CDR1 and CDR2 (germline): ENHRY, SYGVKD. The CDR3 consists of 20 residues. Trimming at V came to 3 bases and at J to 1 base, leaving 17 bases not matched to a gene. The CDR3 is CAISDRSGSTAVGAKNIQYF. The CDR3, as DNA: TGTGCCATCAGTGATCGGAGCGGGAGTACGGCCGTAGGGGCCAAAAACATTCAGTACTTC.

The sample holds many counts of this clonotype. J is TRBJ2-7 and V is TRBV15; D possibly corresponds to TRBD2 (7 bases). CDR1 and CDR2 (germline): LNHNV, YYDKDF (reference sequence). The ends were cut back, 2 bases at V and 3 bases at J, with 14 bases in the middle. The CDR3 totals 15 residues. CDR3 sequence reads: CATSRLRGGGYEQYF. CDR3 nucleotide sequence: TGTGCCACCAGCAGACTTCGGGGAGGGGGCTACGAGCAGTACTTC. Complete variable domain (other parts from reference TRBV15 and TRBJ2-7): DAMVIQNPRYQVTQFGKPVTLSCSQTLNHNVMYWYQQKSSQAPKLLFHYYDKDFNNEADTPDNFQSRRPNTSFCFLDIRSPGLGDTAMYLCATSRLRGGGYEQYFGPGTRLTVT.

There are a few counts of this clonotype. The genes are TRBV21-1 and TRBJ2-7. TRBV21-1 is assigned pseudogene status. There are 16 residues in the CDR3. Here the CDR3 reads CASSGLRTGRSYEQYF. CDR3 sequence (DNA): TGTGCCAGCAGCGGTTTACGGACAGGACGCTCCTACGAGCAGTACTTC.

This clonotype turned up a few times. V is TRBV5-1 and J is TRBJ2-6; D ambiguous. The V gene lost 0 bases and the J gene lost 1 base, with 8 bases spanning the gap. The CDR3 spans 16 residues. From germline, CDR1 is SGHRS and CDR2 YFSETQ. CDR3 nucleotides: TGCGCCAGCAGCTTGGCACCGAGATCTGGGGCCAACGTCCTGACTTTC. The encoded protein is CASSLAPRSGANVLTF.

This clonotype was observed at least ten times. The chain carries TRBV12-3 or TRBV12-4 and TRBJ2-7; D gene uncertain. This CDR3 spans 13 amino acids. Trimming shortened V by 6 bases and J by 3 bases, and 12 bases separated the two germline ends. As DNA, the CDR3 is TGTGCCAGCAGCCTCCACCCGGGCTACGAGCAGTACTTC. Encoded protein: CASSLHPGYEQYF.